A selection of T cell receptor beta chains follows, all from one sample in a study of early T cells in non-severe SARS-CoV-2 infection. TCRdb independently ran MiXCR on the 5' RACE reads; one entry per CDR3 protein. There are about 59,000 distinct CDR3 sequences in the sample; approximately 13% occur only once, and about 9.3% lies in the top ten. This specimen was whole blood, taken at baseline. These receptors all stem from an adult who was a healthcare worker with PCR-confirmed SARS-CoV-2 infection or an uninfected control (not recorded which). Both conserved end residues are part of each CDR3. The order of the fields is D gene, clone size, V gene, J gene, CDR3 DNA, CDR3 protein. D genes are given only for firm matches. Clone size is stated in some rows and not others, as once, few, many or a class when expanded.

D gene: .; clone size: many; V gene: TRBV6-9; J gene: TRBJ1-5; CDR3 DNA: TGTGCCAGCAGTTACCCCGGAGCATGGGGCAATCAGCCCCAGCATTTT; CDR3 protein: CASSYPGAWGNQPQHF
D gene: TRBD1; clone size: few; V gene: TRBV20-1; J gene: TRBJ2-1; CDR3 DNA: TGCAGTGCTAGAGATGCAGGGGGCAGGTATGAGCAGTTCTTC; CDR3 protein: CSARDAGGRYEQFF
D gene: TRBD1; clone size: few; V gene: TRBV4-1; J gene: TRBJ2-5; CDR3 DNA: TGCGCCAGCAGCCAACCGGACAGGGTCCAAGAGACCCAGTACTTC; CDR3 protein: CASSQPDRVQETQYF
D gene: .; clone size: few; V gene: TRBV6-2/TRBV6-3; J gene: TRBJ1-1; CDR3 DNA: TGTGCCAGCAGTTACGATGCCGGGACTGAAGCTTTCTTT; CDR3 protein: CASSYDAGTEAFF
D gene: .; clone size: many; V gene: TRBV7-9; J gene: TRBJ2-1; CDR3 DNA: TGTGCCAGCAGCTTAGGGGGGCACAATGAGCAGTTCTTC; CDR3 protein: CASSLGGHNEQFF
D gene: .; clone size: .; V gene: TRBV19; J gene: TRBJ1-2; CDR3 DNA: TGTGCCAGTAGTACCCCTCATGCCCGAGGCTACACCTTC; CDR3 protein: CASSTPHARGYTF
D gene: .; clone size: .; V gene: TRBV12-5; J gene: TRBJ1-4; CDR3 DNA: TGTGCTAGTGGTCCCGGGACACAGAGGTTAGGTGAAAAACTGTTTTTT; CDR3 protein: CASGPGTQRLGEKLFF
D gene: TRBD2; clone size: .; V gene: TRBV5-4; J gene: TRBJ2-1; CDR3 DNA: TGTGCCAGCAGCCTAGGACTAGCGGGGGATACCTCCTACAATGAGCAGTTCTTC; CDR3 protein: CASSLGLAGDTSYNEQFF
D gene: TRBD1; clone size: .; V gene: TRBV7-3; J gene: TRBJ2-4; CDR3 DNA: TGTGCCAGCAGCTTAAACCCAAGGACAGGGGGACACATTCAGTACTTC; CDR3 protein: CASSLNPRTGGHIQYF
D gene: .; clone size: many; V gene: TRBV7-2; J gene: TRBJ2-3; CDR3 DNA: TGTGCCAGCAGTTTCGGGGCAGGGGGGAGAGATACGCAGTATTTT; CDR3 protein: CASSFGAGGRDTQYF